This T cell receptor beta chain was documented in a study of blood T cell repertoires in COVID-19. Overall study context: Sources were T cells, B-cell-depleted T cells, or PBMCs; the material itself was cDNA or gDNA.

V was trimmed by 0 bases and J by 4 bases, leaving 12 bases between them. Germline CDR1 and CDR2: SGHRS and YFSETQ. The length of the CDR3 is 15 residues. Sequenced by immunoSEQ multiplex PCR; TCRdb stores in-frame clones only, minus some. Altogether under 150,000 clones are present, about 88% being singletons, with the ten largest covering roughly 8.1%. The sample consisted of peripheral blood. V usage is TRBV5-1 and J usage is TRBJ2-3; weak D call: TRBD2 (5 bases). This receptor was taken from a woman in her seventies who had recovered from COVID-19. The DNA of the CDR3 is TGCGCCAGCAGCTTGGGGGTAGGAGGAGCAGATACGCAGTATTTT. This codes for CASSLGVGGADTQYF.